A single sample gave rise to the 6 T cell receptor beta chains below, sequenced in a study of blood T cell repertoires in COVID-19. Here immunoSEQ multiplex PCR was the method, and the copy in TCRdb shows in-frame clones only, minus some. The table lists under 45,000 clones, about nine tenths of them singletons, with 10% in the top ten. The sequenced sample consisted of peripheral blood. Receptors were obtained from a man older than 75 with active COVID-19.

V gene TRBV12-3 or TRBV12-4 combines with J gene TRBJ2-1; a weak D match, TRBD2 (5 bases). The CDR3 totals 12 residues. V lost 5 bases to trimming and J lost 13 bases, with 15 bases between them. CDR3 sequence reads: CASSPTGRGQFF. The CDR3 nucleotides read TGTGCCAGCAGTCCTACCGGTCGGGGACAGTTCTTC.

This chain uses TRBV3-1 (or the pseudogene TRBV3-2) with TRBJ1-2, with a weak D call TRBD1 (5 bases). The CDR3 runs to 16 residues. CDR1 is LGHDT, CDR2 YNNKEL, per germline (reference sequence). V dropped 4 bases and J dropped 7 bases, with 22 bases sitting between them. CDR3 region: CASSRTRGRVGLGYTF. The CDR3 DNA follows: TGTGCCAGCAGCCGGACCCGGGGGAGGGTGGGACTTGGCTACACCTTC.

As to this clone: The junction does not match germline at one end; this may be a read error. V usage is TRBV28 and J usage is TRBJ1-4; tentative D call: TRBD1 (6 bases). This CDR3 spans 16 amino acids. Germline assignment: CDR1 MDHEN and CDR2 SYDVKM. DNA of the CDR3: TGTGCAAGCAGGACGCGATTGGACAGAACTATGGAAAAACTGTTTTTT. It yields the protein CASRTRLDRTMEKLFF.

J is TRBJ1-6 and V is TRBV2; D not resolved. V was cut by 5 bases and J by 4 bases, with 3 bases left in between. Germline CDR1 is SNHLY and CDR2 is FYNNEI. The CDR3 spans 12 residues. Here the CDR3 DNA reads TGTGCCAGCAGTTCTTATAATTCACCCCTCCACTTT. It encodes CASSSYNSPLHF.

The chain is built from TRBV28 and TRBJ1-1; tentative D call: TRBD1 (5 bases). V was clipped by 5 bases and J by 4 bases, with 17 bases between them. Germline CDR1 MDHEN, CDR2 SYDVKM. The CDR3 consists of 15 residues. CDR3 region: CASSRQLGGGTEAFF. The CDR3 nucleotides are TGTGCCAGCAGTCGGCAGCTCGGGGGGGGCACTGAAGCTTTCTTT.

The chain links TRBV15 to TRBJ1-4, with D hard to call. The CDR3 extends over 16 amino acids. Deletions cut 8 bases from V and 0 bases from J, with 16 bases between. Germline CDR1 reads LNHNV; CDR2 reads YYDKDF (reference sequence). The CDR3 coding sequence is TGTGCCACCCTTTCGGCGGATACCGCAACTAATGAAAAACTGTTTTTT. It is translated as CATLSADTATNEKLFF. Full variable domain (rest looked up from reference TRBV15 and TRBJ1-4): DAMVIQNPRYQVTQFGKPVTLSCSQTLNHNVMYWYQQKSSQAPKLLFHYYDKDFNNEADTPDNFQSRRPNTSFCFLDIRSPGLGDTAMYLCATLSADTATNEKLFFGSGTQLSVL.